This T cell receptor beta chain was retrieved from a study of regulatory T cells in long-lasting Graves disease. Noted time point: newly diagnosed GD, antithyroid drugs for less than 3 months. Isolated PBMC RNA provided the starting material for the TCR library. Sequencing libraries for TCR beta were prepared with iRepertoire HTBI primers and Arm-PCR of CDR3 regions. TCRdb analysed the multiplex PCR reads with MiXCR anew, one entry per CDR3 protein. Seen here are hundreds of thousands of distinct CDR3 sequences, about 13% observed once, and the top ten hold roughly 10%. The trim removed 4 bases at V and 10 bases at J, leaving 11 bases unmatched. CDR1 is LNHDA and CDR2 is SQIVND in the germline V gene (reference sequence). CDR3 length: 15 amino acids. Another study also made use of these data, one on T cells in Graves' hyperthyroidism and ophthalmopathy.

The specimen comprised peripheral blood mononuclear cells (PBMCs), sampled at new diagnosis, from a patient treated with antithyroid drugs. The chain is built from TRBV19 and TRBJ2-1, with TRBD2 identical over 9 bases. The source is a man aged 25 to 45 with Graves disease. CDR3 sequence: CASSKKREVVGEQFF. The CDR3 region has the DNA TGTGCCAGTAGTAAGAAGCGGGAGGTGGTCGGGGAGCAGTTCTTC. Drawing the rest from reference TRBV19 and TRBJ2-1, the complete variable domain is DGGITQSPKYLFRKEGQNVTLSCEQNLNHDAMYWYRQDPGQGLRLIYYSQIVNDFQKGDIAEGYSVSREKKESFPLTVTSAQKNPTAFYLCASSKKREVVGEQFFGPGTRLTVL.